This T cell receptor (beta chain) comes out of a study of PD-1 blockade in classical Hodgkin lymphoma. Study background: The patients were dosed with nivolumab 3 mg/kg, infused intravenously every 2 weeks.

Here immunoSEQ multiplex PCR was the method, and the copy in TCRdb shows in-frame clones only, minus some. The sample has about 50,000 clones; nearly 90% are singletons. Sample time point: cycle 4 day 1 (C4D1), after 6 weeks of nivolumab. Relapses following autologous stem cell transplantation were seen in all patients, with brentuximab vedotin exposure varying. The CDR3 totals 14 residues. Trimming took off 1 base at V and 1 base at J, with 7 bases between the two ends. The germline V gene encodes CDR1 MGHRA and CDR2 YSYEKL. This sequence was found in a human donor with classical Hodgkin lymphoma. J is TRBJ2-5 and V is TRBV4-1; D gene uncertain. The material was peripheral blood mononuclear cells (PBMCs), obtained before the fourth cycle of nivolumab. The CDR3 nucleotides read TGCGCCAGCAGCCAAGGAGGTCCCCAAGAGACCCAGTACTTC. It codes for CASSQGGPQETQYF.